The 9 T cell receptor beta chains presented below share a single source sample, sequenced in a study of cytomegalovirus exposure and HLA in healthy donors. The primer mix had 60 Vbeta and 13 Jbeta primers. Here immunoSEQ multiplex PCR was the method, and the copy in TCRdb shows in-frame clones only, minus some. Of 90,000 to 120,000 clones listed, 79% were seen once; the top ten hold 3% to 4%. The sample comprised PBMCs. The origin of the receptors is a woman aged 40 to 50 in good health and CMV-seronegative.

The sample holds one count of this clone. V is TRBV2 and J is TRBJ2-3; unclear D gene. The CDR3 loop spans 12 amino acids. Trimming removed 5 bases at V and 6 bases at J, with 9 bases between. The germline CDR1 and CDR2 sequences are SNHLY and FYNNEI. The CDR3 coding sequence is TGTGCCAGCAGTTTAACCAGGGATACGCAGTATTTT. It yields the protein CASSLTRDTQYF.

The chain joins TRBV6-1 to TRBJ2-2; TRBD1 matches 10 bases. The germline gives CDR1 MNHNS, CDR2 SASEGT. There are 16 residues in the CDR3. Losses at the gene ends were 2 bases for V and 4 bases for J; bases not matched to a gene: 4. DNA for the CDR3: TGTGCCAGCAGTGAAATAGGGACAGGGGTCACCGGGGAGCTGTTTTTT. It translates to CASSEIGTGVTGELFF.

The chain couples TRBV19 to TRBJ2-3; 12 nucleotides match TRBD2. This CDR3 comprises 16 residues. Unmatched junction bases numbered 2, after V lost 3 bases and J lost 1 base. The germline gives CDR1 LNHDA, CDR2 SQIVND (reference sequence). CDR3: CASSMTSGSGTDTQYF. The CDR3 region has the DNA TGTGCCAGTAGTATGACTAGCGGGAGTGGCACAGATACGCAGTATTTT.

This chain's CDR3 is CASSHLLGTGGRTDTQYF. CDR3 coding DNA: TGCGCCAGCAGCCATCTTCTGGGGACGGGGGGGAGGACAGATACGCAGTATTTT. The chain carries TRBV4-3 and TRBJ2-3; TRBD2 agrees at 8 bases. The CDR3 extends over 18 amino acids. Per germline, CDR1 LGHNA and CDR2 YSLEER. Unmatched junction bases numbered 14, after V lost 3 bases and J lost 3 bases.

The V gene is TRBV9, the J gene TRBJ2-3, with TRBD2 matching over 9 bases. Per germline, CDR1 SGDLS and CDR2 YYNGEE. This CDR3 is built from 16 residues. V gave up 0 bases and J gave up 0 bases; unmatched junction bases: 2. Here the CDR3 reads CASSVGLAVSTDTQYF. CDR3 bases: TGTGCCAGCAGCGTAGGACTAGCGGTTAGCACAGATACGCAGTATTTT.

This clone has a handful of counts. The genes are TRBV6-5 and TRBJ2-7; D uncertain. Trimming took off 0 bases at V and 5 bases at J, with 14 bases between the two ends. Germline CDR1 MNHEY, CDR2 SVGAGI. This CDR3 has 15 amino acids. DNA for the CDR3: TGTGCCAGCAGTTACTCGACTTATGCTGTGGACGAGCAGTACTTC. Its translation: CASSYSTYAVDEQYF.

This chain links TRBV4-1 with TRBJ2-7; D is ambiguous. The germline V gene encodes CDR1 MGHRA and CDR2 YSYEKL. The V gene lost 5 bases and the J gene lost 3 bases, with 14 bases spanning the gap. The CDR3 runs to 14 residues. This CDR3 is CASSARHPGYEQYF. In DNA form, the CDR3 reads TGCGCCAGCAGCGCCCGACACCCAGGCTACGAGCAGTACTTC.

This chain joins TRBV5-6 and TRBJ2-1; 8 nucleotides match TRBD2. V shed 0 bases, J shed 6 bases, and the junction held 5 bases outside the gene matches. Germline loops: CDR1 SGHDT, CDR2 YYEEEE. The CDR3 has 15 residues. Here the CDR3 reads CASSLDGRGGNEQFF. In DNA form, the CDR3 reads TGTGCCAGCAGCTTGGACGGGAGGGGGGGCAATGAGCAGTTCTTC. Filled out from reference TRBV5-6 and TRBJ2-1, the complete variable domain reads DAGVTQSPTHLIKTRGQQVTLRCSPKSGHDTVSWYQQALGQGPQFIFQYYEEEERQRGNFPDRFSGHQFPNYSSELNVNALLLGDSALYLCASSLDGRGGNEQFFGPGTRLTVL.

This clone showed up just a few times. J is TRBJ2-7 and V is TRBV27, with 13 bases aligning to TRBD2. J gave up 6 bases and V 1 base, and 15 bases lay outside the gene matches. Germline CDR1 MNHEY, CDR2 SMNVEV (reference sequence). CDR3 length equals 19 residues. The CDR3: CASSLFWGGGTSGTVEQYF. CDR3 bases: TGTGCCAGCAGTTTATTCTGGGGGGGCGGGACTAGCGGGACTGTCGAGCAGTACTTC.